The clone carrying this T cell receptor beta chain was picked up many times. The CDR3 loop spans 14 amino acids. Germline CDR1 SGHAT, CDR2 FQNNGV. V dropped 4 bases and J dropped 1; count of bases not matched to a gene: 3. Documented time point: pre-sensitization, week 0. Treatment indicated: therapeutic diphenylcyclopropenone sensitization with weekly scalp DPC. Alopecia patients, 18 to 70 years old and DPC-suitable, served as donors. This record belongs to a study of human T cells and chemical hapten exposure. TCRdb re-analysed the RACE reads in MiXCR, keeping a single row per CDR3 protein. The sample consists of 120,000 or so distinct CDR3 sequences, approximately 15% of them appearing once.

Source: whole blood, taken in connection with sensitization to the hapten diphenylcyclopropenone (DPC). The chain carries TRBV11-2 and TRBJ1-1, with 7 nucleotides matching TRBD1. The receptor was isolated from a woman aged 18 to 35 with alopecia areata. Some clones in this sample may be carry-over from other donors' samples. The DNA of the CDR3 is TGTGCCAGCAGCTCAAACAGGGGGAACACTGAAGCTTTCTTT. It codes for CASSSNRGNTEAFF. Filled out from reference TRBV11-2 and TRBJ1-1, the complete variable domain reads EAGVAQSPRYKIIEKRQSVAFWCNPISGHATLYWYQQILGQGPKLLIQFQNNGVVDDSQLPKDRFSAERLKGVDSTLKIQPAKLEDSAVYLCASSSNRGNTEAFFGQGTRLTVV.